These 29 T cell receptor beta chains originate from one sample sequenced in a study of spatial heterogeneity in lung cancer. Sample time point: sample taken at primary tumor resection. TCRdb re-called the 5' RACE reads with MiXCR, one entry per CDR3 protein. The table has about 48,000 distinct CDR3 sequences, approximately 5% seen once. The input for sequencing was PBMCs, taken at surgery. These receptors were obtained from a male donor with early-stage non-small cell lung cancer.

This clonotype was picked up many times. The J gene is TRBJ1-1, the V gene TRBV24-1; D is possibly TRBD1 (5 bases). CDR1 and CDR2 from the germline V gene are KGHDR and SFDVKD. V was cut by 2 bases and J by 10 bases, with 13 bases left in between. The CDR3 length is 13 residues. CDR3 sequence (DNA): TGTGCCACCAGTGATTCCAGGGAATCCCCAGCTTTCTTT. It codes for CATSDSRESPAFF.

This clonotype was recorded many times. The chain employs TRBV7-9 and TRBJ1-2; 7 bases match TRBD1. CDR3 length: 15 amino acids. The trim removed 1 base at V and 2 bases at J, leaving 4 bases unmatched. CDR1 is SEHNR, CDR2 FQNEAQ, per germline (reference sequence). CDR3 sequence reads: CASSLGQGVNYGYTF. CDR3 nucleotides: TGTGCCAGCAGCTTAGGGCAGGGGGTCAACTATGGCTACACCTTC.

This clonotype was seen at least ten times. V is TRBV6-6 and J is TRBJ1-2; D is unresolved. V was pared by 5 bases and J by 5 bases, with 15 bases between. CDR1 and CDR2 (germline): MNHNY, SVGAGI (reference sequence). The CDR3 totals 14 residues. CDR3 in amino acids: CASSPGRGGYGYTF. The CDR3 DNA reads TGTGCCAGCAGTCCAGGACGTGGTGGGTATGGCTACACCTTC.

Ten or more counts support this clonotype. The chain has TRBV29-1 and TRBJ2-4; D not resolved. CDR3 length equals 12 residues. Germline V lookup: CDR1 SQVTM, CDR2 ANQGSEA. The germline V and J ends were trimmed by 7 bases and 6 bases, with 13 bases remaining between them. The CDR3 spells CSAQIERNIQYF. CDR3 DNA: TGCAGCGCCCAGATTGAGCGAAACATTCAGTACTTC.

This clonotype appeared a few times. A read error may account for a junction end that differs from germline. The CDR3 here is CASSQRSGANVLTF. The DNA for the CDR3 is TGTGCCAGCAGCCAAAGGTCTGGAGCCAACGTCCTGACTTTC. The chain joins TRBV3-1 to TRBJ2-6, with D hard to call. Germline V gene lookup returns CDR1 LGHDT and CDR2 YNNKEL (reference sequence). This CDR3 spans 14 amino acids.

In this sample, this clonotype is medium-sized. The chain is built from TRBV5-1 and TRBJ2-3, with D maybe TRBD2 (5 bases). Trimming cost V 1 base and J 0 bases, with 9 bases left between them. CDR3 size: 15 residues. The germline V gene encodes CDR1 SGHRS and CDR2 YFSETQ. The CDR3 coding sequence is TGCGCCAGCAGCTTGATAGGCGGGAGCACAGATACGCAGTATTTT. It codes for CASSLIGGSTDTQYF.

This clonotype was seen repeatedly, ten times or more. The rearrangement links TRBV24-1 to TRBJ1-5; D gene uncertain. CDR3 length: 17 amino acids. V was cut by 2 bases and J by 0 bases, with 13 bases left in between. Germline CDR1 and CDR2: KGHDR and SFDVKD. CDR3 sequence: CATSDSLFVVSNQPQHF. CDR3 DNA sequence: TGTGCCACCAGTGATTCCCTGTTTGTAGTTAGCAATCAGCCCCAGCATTTT.

In its sample, this clonotype was seen a few times. The chain carries TRBV5-1 and TRBJ2-7; 11 positions match TRBD2. The CDR3 consists of 17 residues. Germline V gene lookup returns CDR1 SGHRS and CDR2 YFSETQ. V lost 4 bases and J lost 3; bases outside the gene matches: 12. Here the CDR3 reads CASSLGTSGGGGYEQYF. CDR3 nucleotides: TGCGCCAGCAGCCTCGGGACTAGCGGAGGGGGAGGCTACGAGCAGTACTTC. The variable domain in full, completed from reference TRBV5-1 and TRBJ2-7, reads KAGVTQTPRYLIKTRGQQVTLSCSPISGHRSVSWYQQTPGQGLQFLFEYFSETQRNKGNFPGRFSGRQFSNSRSEMNVSTLELGDSALYLCASSLGTSGGGGYEQYFGPGTRLTVT.

This chain links TRBV7-2 with TRBJ2-3, with 8 bases aligning to TRBD2. This CDR3 comprises 17 residues. V lost 2 bases, J lost 5 bases, and 12 bases stayed unmatched. The germline CDR1 and CDR2 sequences are SGHTA and FQGNSA. The CDR3 reads CASSLYVTGGPGDTQYF. In nucleotides, the CDR3 is TGTGCCAGCAGCTTATACGTAACGGGAGGGCCGGGAGATACGCAGTATTTT.

This clonotype was seen many times. V gene TRBV6-1 combines with J gene TRBJ2-1; TRBD2 agrees at 15 bases. Losses at the gene ends were 8 bases for V and 5 bases for J; bases not matched to a gene: 13. The CDR3 has 18 amino acids. CDR1 is MNHNS, CDR2 SASEGT, per germline. The CDR3 here is CASSRGLAGGSPHNEQFF. CDR3 sequence (DNA): TGTGCCAGCTCTAGGGGACTAGCGGGAGGCTCCCCTCACAATGAGCAGTTCTTC.

This clonotype was seen many times. The V call is TRBV25-1, the J call TRBJ2-1, with 11 bases aligning to TRBD2. Germline loops: CDR1 MGHDK, CDR2 SYGVNS. The trim removed 7 bases at V and 9 bases at J, leaving 11 bases unmatched. This CDR3 comprises 15 residues. The CDR3: CASTDSGRALGEQFF. Written as DNA, the CDR3 is TGTGCCAGCACCGATAGCGGGAGGGCCCTTGGTGAGCAGTTCTTC.

This clonotype has at least ten counts. The chain employs TRBV2 and TRBJ1-5; possible D gene TRBD1, 6 bases. V gave up 5 bases and J gave up 0 bases, with 8 bases separating them. Per germline, CDR1 SNHLY and CDR2 FYNNEI. CDR3 length equals 14 residues. CDR3: CASSQGFSNQPQHF. The CDR3 coding sequence is TGTGCCAGCAGTCAGGGGTTTAGCAATCAGCCCCAGCATTTT.

This clonotype was observed many times. The chain has TRBV5-4 and TRBJ1-1; no clear D gene. Germline CDR1 SGHNT, CDR2 YYREEE (reference sequence). The CDR3 length is 13 residues. Trimming cost V 4 bases and J 0 bases, with 7 bases left between them. The CDR3 protein is CASSAVMNTEAFF. The CDR3, as DNA: TGTGCCAGCAGCGCTGTCATGAACACTGAAGCTTTCTTT.

There are many counts of this clonotype. V usage is TRBV20-1 and J usage is TRBJ2-1; the D gene is possibly TRBD2 (6 bases). The V end was cut by 1 base, the J end by 5 bases, with 15 bases between. CDR3 length equals 15 residues. The germline V gene has CDR1 DFQATT and CDR2 SNEGSKA (reference sequence). The CDR3 protein is CSARGLADAHNEQFF. In DNA form, the CDR3 reads TGCAGTGCTAGAGGATTAGCGGACGCACACAATGAGCAGTTCTTC.

This clonotype was observed many times. V and J are TRBV4-1 and TRBJ2-7, with 12 bases matching TRBD1. The CDR3 length is 14 residues. The germline V gene has CDR1 MGHRA and CDR2 YSYEKL. Trimming removed 4 bases from V and 7 bases from J; junction bases left unmatched: 5. CDR3 sequence (DNA): TGCGCCAGCAGCCCGGGACAGGGGGCGGGGGAGCAGTACTTC. This translates into CASSPGQGAGEQYF.

This clonotype was found many times. The rearrangement joins TRBV7-9 to TRBJ2-3, with D tentatively TRBD2 (6 bases). V lost 5 bases and J lost 0, with 21 bases in between. Germline assignment: CDR1 SEHNR and CDR2 FQNEAQ (reference sequence). The CDR3 consists of 18 residues. The CDR3: CASSPRASGRTSTDTQYF. For the CDR3, the DNA is TGTGCCAGCAGCCCTAGGGCAAGTGGGAGGACAAGCACAGATACGCAGTATTTT.

In its sample, this clonotype was seen many times. This sequence joins TRBV29-1 and TRBJ2-3, with D possibly TRBD2 on 6 matching bases. The CDR3 is 17 amino acids. The germline V gene has CDR1 SQVTM and CDR2 ANQGSEA. V was pared by 0 bases and J by 5 bases, with 21 bases between. The CDR3 DNA is TGCAGCGTTGAAGATCTGGGGGACTTCCATTGGGGAGATACGCAGTATTTT. As protein: CSVEDLGDFHWGDTQYF.

This clonotype was picked up many times. CDR3 region: CSASKTVARDTEAFF. For the CDR3, the DNA is TGCAGTGCTAGTAAGACTGTCGCTCGGGACACTGAAGCTTTCTTT. The chain carries TRBV20-1 and TRBJ1-1; D unresolved. CDR1 DFQATT and CDR2 SNEGSKA come from the germline V gene (reference sequence). The V end lost 3 bases, the J end lost 3 bases, and 17 bases lay between the germline ends. The CDR3 spans 15 residues.

This clonotype was observed at least ten times. The chain employs TRBV3-1 and TRBJ2-3; 9 bases line up with TRBD1. The CDR3 totals 14 residues. The junction had 3 bases not matched to a gene; V was cut back by 4 bases and J by 4 bases. Per germline, CDR1 LGHDT and CDR2 YNNKEL (reference sequence). In nucleotides, the CDR3 is TGTGCCAGCAGCCGGGGACAGGGCGCAGATACGCAGTATTTT. This gives the protein CASSRGQGADTQYF.

At least ten counts were recorded for this clonotype. The V call is TRBV27, the J call TRBJ2-2; 8 nucleotides line up with TRBD2. The CDR3 loop spans 16 amino acids. The V gene's germline CDR1 is MNHEY and CDR2 SMNVEV (reference sequence). J lost 7 bases, V lost 4 bases, and 11 bases had no gene match. CDR3 DNA sequence: TGTGCCAGCAGTTGGTCAAGCGGGAGTTCGGTCGGGGAGCTGTTTTTT. It codes for CASSWSSGSSVGELFF.

This clonotype appeared many times. The gene calls are TRBV29-1 and TRBJ2-5, with TRBD1 identical over 7 bases. The J segment lost 4 bases and the V segment lost 4 bases, leaving 3 bases of the junction unmatched. Germline-derived CDR1 and CDR2 are SQVTM and ANQGSEA. The CDR3 is 12 residues long. This chain's CDR3 is CSVVAGGETQYF. In DNA form, the CDR3 reads TGCAGCGTTGTTGCAGGGGGAGAGACCCAGTACTTC.

This clonotype has at least ten counts. The chain joins TRBV28 to TRBJ2-6; 7 bases agree with TRBD1. V shed 6 bases and J 1 base; nucleotides not matched to a gene: 6. The germline V gene has CDR1 MDHEN and CDR2 SYDVKM. The CDR3 sequence is 16 residues long. CDR3 nucleotides: TGTGCCAGCAGGGGGACAGTAGGATCTGGGGCCAACGTCCTGACTTTC. Protein product: CASRGTVGSGANVLTF.

This clonotype was found many times. The chain joins TRBV10-2 to TRBJ1-5; the D is unclear. CDR3 length equals 16 residues. The V end lost 0 bases, the J end lost 6 bases, and 15 bases lay between the germline ends. Germline V gene lookup returns CDR1 WSHSY and CDR2 SAAADI. The chain's CDR3 is CASSESWAGIGQPQHF. CDR3 DNA: TGCGCCAGCAGTGAGTCTTGGGCCGGGATAGGTCAGCCCCAGCATTTT.

This clonotype showed up many times. V usage is TRBV9 and J usage is TRBJ1-6, with 8 bases lining up with TRBD1. Germline V lookup: CDR1 SGDLS, CDR2 YYNGEE. The junction had 12 bases not matched to a gene; V was cut back by 3 bases and J by 13 bases. The CDR3 has 15 amino acids. The CDR3 nucleotides read TGTGCCAGCAGCGCGACAGGGGCCCCTGAGAGGCCCCTCCACTTT. The encoded protein is CASSATGAPERPLHF.

Ten or more counts support this clonotype. The chain combines TRBV10-3 with TRBJ2-1; TRBD1 or TRBD2 may be the D gene (5 bases each). In germline, CDR1 is ENHRY, CDR2 SYGVKD. The CDR3 spans 13 residues. V was clipped by 9 bases and J by 7 bases, with 16 bases between them. CDR3 protein: CAISPGLQNEQFF. The CDR3 nucleotides read TGTGCCATAAGTCCGGGGCTCCAAAATGAGCAGTTCTTC.

This clonotype was seen repeatedly, ten times or more. The CDR3 DNA follows: TGTGCCAGCAGCTCACCGGGCCATGAGCAGTTCTTC. This encodes CASSSPGHEQFF. The genes are TRBV7-9 and TRBJ2-1; D is ambiguous. V was trimmed by 4 bases and J by 8 bases, leaving 9 bases between them. The germline V gene encodes CDR1 SEHNR and CDR2 FQNEAQ (reference sequence). CDR3 length equals 12 residues.

This clonotype was recorded at least ten times. The chain has TRBV5-1 and TRBJ2-5; 9 positions agree with TRBD2. This CDR3 spans 16 amino acids. Trimming cost V 4 bases and J 4 bases; bases outside gene matches: 11. CDR1 is SGHRS, CDR2 YFSETQ, per germline. CDR3 sequence (DNA): TGCGCCAGCAGCCTTTGGGCTAGCGGGGTAATAGAGACCCAGTACTTC. It encodes CASSLWASGVIETQYF.

The chain uses TRBV12-3 or TRBV12-4 and TRBJ2-1; 12 bases agree with TRBD2. With V trimmed by 4 bases and J by 9 bases, 4 bases remained unmatched. CDR3 length equals 14 residues. In nucleotides, the CDR3 is TGTGCCAGCAGTTCGACTAGCGGGAGTATTGAGCAGTTCTTC. Residues: CASSSTSGSIEQFF.

This clonotype was recorded at least ten times. This chain joins TRBV3-1 and TRBJ2-1, with TRBD1 identical over 7 bases. Per the germline V gene, CDR1 is LGHDT and CDR2 is YNNKEL (reference sequence). The CDR3 consists of 13 residues. The ends lost 1 base at V and 9 bases at J; junction bases unmatched: 3. The CDR3 region is CASSQGPGGEQFF. CDR3 nucleotide sequence: TGTGCCAGCAGCCAAGGGCCAGGGGGTGAGCAGTTCTTC.